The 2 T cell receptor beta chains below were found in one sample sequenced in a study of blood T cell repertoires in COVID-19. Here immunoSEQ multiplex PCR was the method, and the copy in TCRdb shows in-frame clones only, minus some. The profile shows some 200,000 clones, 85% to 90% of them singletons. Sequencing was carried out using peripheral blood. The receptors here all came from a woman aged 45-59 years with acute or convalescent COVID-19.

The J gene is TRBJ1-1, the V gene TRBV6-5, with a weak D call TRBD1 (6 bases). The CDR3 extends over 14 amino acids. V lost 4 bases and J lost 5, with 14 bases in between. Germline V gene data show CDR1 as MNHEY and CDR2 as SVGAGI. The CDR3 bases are TGTGCCAGCAGTTCCGACAGGACGGAGACTGAAGCTTTCTTT. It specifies CASSSDRTETEAFF.

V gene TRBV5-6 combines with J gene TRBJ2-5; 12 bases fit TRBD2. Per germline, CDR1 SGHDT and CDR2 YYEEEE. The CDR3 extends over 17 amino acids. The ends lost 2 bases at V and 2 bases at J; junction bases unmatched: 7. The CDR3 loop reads CASSFFGLAGPQETQYF. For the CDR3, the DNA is TGTGCCAGCAGCTTTTTTGGACTAGCGGGGCCACAAGAGACCCAGTACTTC.